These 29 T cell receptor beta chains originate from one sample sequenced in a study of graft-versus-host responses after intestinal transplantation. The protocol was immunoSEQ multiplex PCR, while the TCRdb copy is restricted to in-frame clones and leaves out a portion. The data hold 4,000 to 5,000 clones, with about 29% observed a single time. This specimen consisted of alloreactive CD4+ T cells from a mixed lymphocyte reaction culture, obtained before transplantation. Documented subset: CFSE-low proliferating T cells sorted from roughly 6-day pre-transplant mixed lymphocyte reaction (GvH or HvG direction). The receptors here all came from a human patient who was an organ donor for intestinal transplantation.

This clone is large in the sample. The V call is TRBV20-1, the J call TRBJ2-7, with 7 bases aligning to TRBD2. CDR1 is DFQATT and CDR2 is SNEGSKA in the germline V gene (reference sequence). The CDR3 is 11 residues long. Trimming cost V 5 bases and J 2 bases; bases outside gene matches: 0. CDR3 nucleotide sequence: TGCAGTGCTGGGGGGGCCTACGAGCAGTACTTC. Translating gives CSAGGAYEQYF.

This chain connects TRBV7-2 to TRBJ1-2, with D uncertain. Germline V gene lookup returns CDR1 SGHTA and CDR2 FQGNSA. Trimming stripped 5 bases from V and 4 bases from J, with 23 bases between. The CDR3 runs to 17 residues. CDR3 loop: CASSPGCGDGKTYGYTF. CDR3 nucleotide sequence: TGTGCCAGCAGCCCGGGGTGCGGAGACGGAAAGACCTATGGCTACACCTTC.

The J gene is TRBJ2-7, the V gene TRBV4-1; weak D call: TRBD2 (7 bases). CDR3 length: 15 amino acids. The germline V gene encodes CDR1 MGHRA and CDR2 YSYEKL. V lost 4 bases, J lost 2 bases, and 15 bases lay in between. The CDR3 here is CASSRGGLNTYEQYF. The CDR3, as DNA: TGCGCCAGCAGCCGGGGGGGCCTGAATACCTACGAGCAGTACTTC.

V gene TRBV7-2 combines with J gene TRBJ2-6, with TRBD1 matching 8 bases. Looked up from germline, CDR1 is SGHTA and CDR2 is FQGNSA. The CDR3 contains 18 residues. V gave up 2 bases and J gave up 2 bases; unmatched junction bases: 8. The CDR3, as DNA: TGTGCCAGCAGCTTATTTTTTCAGGGGGCGCCTGGGGCCAACGTCCTGACTTTC. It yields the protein CASSLFFQGAPGANVLTF.

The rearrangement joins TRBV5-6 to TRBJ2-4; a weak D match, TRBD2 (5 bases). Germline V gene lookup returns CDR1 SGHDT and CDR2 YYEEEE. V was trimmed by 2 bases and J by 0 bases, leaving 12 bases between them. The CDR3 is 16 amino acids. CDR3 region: CASSLGRHLAKNIQYF. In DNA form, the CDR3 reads TGTGCCAGCAGCTTAGGGAGACACTTAGCCAAAAACATTCAGTACTTC.

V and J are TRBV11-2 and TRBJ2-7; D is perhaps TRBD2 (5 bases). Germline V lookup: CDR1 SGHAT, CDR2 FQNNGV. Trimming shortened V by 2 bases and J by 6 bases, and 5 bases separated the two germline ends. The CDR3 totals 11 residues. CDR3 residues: CASSLTSEQYF. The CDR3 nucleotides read TGTGCCAGCAGCTTAACTAGCGAGCAGTACTTC. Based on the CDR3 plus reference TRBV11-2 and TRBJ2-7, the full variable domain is EAGVAQSPRYKIIEKRQSVAFWCNPISGHATLYWYQQILGQGPKLLIQFQNNGVVDDSQLPKDRFSAERLKGVDSTLKIQPAKLEDSAVYLCASSLTSEQYFGPGTRLTVT.

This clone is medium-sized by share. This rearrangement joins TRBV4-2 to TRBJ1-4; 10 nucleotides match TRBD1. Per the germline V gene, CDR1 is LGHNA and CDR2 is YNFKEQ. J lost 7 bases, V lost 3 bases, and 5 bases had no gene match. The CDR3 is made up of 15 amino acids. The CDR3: CASSHLRDRGEKLFF. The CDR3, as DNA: TGTGCCAGCAGCCATCTCCGGGACAGGGGTGAAAAACTGTTTTTT.

CDR3 protein: CASSQGVGIIQETQYF. CDR3 nucleotide sequence: TGTGCCAGCAGCCAGGGGGTTGGGATTATACAAGAGACCCAGTACTTC. The J gene is TRBJ2-5, the V gene TRBV4-2; D is possibly TRBD1 or TRBD2 (5 bases each). The V end was cut by 3 bases, the J end by 2 bases, with 16 bases between. Per the germline V gene, CDR1 is LGHNA and CDR2 is YNFKEQ. The CDR3 loop spans 16 amino acids.

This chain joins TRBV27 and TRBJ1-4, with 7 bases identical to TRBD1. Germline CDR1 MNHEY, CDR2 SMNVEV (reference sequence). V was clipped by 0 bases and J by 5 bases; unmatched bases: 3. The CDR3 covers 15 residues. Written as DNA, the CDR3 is TGTGCCAGCAGTTTATCGACAGGGTCAAATGAAAAACTGTTTTTT. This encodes CASSLSTGSNEKLFF.

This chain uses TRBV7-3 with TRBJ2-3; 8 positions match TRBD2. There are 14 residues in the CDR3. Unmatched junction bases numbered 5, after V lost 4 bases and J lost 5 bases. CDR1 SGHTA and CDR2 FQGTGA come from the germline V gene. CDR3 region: CASSSAGGRDTQYF. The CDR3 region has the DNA TGTGCCAGCAGCTCGGCGGGGGGAAGAGATACGCAGTATTTT.

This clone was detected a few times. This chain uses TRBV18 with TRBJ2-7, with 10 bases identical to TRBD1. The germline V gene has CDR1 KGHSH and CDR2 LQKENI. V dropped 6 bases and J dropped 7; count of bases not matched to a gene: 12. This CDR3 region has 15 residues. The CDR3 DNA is TGTGCCAGCTCTATCTCGACAGGGGGCTGGAGAGAGCAGTACTTC. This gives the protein CASSISTGGWREQYF.

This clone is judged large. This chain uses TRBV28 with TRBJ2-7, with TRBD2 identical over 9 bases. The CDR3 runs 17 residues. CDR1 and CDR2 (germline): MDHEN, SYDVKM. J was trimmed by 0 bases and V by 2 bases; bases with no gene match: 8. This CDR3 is CASSLTMAGGASYEQYF. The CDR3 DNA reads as TGTGCCAGCAGTTTAACTATGGCGGGGGGGGCCTCCTACGAGCAGTACTTC. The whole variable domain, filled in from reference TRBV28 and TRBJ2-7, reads DVKVTQSSRYLVKRTGEKVFLECVQDMDHENMFWYRQDPGLGLRLIYFSYDVKMKEKGDIPEGYSVSREKKERFSLILESASTNQTSMYLCASSLTMAGGASYEQYFGPGTRLTVT.

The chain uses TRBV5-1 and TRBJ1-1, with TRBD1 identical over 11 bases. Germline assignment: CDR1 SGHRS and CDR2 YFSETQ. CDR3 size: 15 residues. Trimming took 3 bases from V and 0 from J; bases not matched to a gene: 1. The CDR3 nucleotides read TGCGCCAGCAGCTGGACAGGGGGCTTGAACACTGAAGCTTTCTTT. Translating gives CASSWTGGLNTEAFF.

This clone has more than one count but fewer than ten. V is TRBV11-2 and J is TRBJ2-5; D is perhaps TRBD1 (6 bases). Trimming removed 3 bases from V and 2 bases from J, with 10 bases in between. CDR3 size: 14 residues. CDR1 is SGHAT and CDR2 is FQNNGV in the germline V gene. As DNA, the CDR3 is TGTGCCAGCAGCTTTAATACAGGGCAAGAGACCCAGTACTTC. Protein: CASSFNTGQETQYF. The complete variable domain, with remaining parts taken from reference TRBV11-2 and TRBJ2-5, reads EAGVAQSPRYKIIEKRQSVAFWCNPISGHATLYWYQQILGQGPKLLIQFQNNGVVDDSQLPKDRFSAERLKGVDSTLKIQPAKLEDSAVYLCASSFNTGQETQYFGPGTRLLVL.

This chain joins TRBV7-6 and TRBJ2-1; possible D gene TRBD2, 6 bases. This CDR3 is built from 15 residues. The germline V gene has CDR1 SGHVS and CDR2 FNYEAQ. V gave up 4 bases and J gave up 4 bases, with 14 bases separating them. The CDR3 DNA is TGTGCCAGCAGCTATACTGGGGGGTATTACAATGAGCAGTTCTTC. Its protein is CASSYTGGYYNEQFF.

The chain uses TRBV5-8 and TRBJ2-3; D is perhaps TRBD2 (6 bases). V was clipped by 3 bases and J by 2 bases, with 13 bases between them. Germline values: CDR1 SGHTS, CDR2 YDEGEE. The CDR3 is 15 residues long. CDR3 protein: CASSSPGLLTDTQYF. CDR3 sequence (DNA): TGTGCCAGCAGCTCCCCGGGACTCCTCACAGATACGCAGTATTTT.

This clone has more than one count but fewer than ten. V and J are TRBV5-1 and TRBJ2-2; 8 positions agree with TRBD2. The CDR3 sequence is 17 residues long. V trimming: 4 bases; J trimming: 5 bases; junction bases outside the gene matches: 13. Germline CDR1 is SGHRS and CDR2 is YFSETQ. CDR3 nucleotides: TGCGCCAGCAGCCTAGTAGCGGGGATTCTTTTAACCGGGGAGCTGTTTTTT. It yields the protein CASSLVAGILLTGELFF.

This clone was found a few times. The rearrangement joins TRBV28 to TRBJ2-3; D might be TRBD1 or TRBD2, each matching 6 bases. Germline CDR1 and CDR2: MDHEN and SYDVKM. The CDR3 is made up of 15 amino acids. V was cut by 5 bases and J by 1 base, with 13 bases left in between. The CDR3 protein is CASSAPRGGTDTQYF. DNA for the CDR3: TGTGCCAGCAGTGCACCAAGGGGGGGCACAGATACGCAGTATTTT. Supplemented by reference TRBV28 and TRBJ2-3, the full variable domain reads DVKVTQSSRYLVKRTGEKVFLECVQDMDHENMFWYRQDPGLGLRLIYFSYDVKMKEKGDIPEGYSVSREKKERFSLILESASTNQTSMYLCASSAPRGGTDTQYFGPGTRLTVL.

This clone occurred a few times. The CDR3 coding sequence is TGTGCCAGCTCACCACAGATCGGGGAGCTGTTTTTT. Translated, it gives CASSPQIGELFF. The chain employs TRBV18 and TRBJ2-2; D not certain. This CDR3 comprises 12 residues. In germline, CDR1 is KGHSH, CDR2 LQKENI. Trimming removed 1 base at V and 7 bases at J, with 4 bases between.

CDR3 residues: CASSIRLAVITDTQYF. In nucleotides, the CDR3 is TGTGCCAGCAGCATCCGACTAGCGGTCATCACAGATACGCAGTATTTT. The chain carries TRBV7-2 and TRBJ2-3, with 9 bases matching TRBD2. This CDR3 is 16 amino acids long. The junction had 8 bases not matched to a gene; V was cut back by 5 bases and J by 2 bases. Germline values: CDR1 SGHTA, CDR2 FQGNSA.

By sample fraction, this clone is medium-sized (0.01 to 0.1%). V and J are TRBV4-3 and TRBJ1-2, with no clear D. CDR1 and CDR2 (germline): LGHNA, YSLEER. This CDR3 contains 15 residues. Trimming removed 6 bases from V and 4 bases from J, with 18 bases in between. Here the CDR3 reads CASRHPSVRAYGYTF. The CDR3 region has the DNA TGCGCCAGCAGGCATCCCTCGGTTCGGGCCTATGGCTACACCTTC.

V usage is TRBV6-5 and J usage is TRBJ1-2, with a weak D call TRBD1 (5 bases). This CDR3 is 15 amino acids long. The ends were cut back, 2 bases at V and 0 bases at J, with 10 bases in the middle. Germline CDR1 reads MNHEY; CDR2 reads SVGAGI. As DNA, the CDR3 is TGTGCCAGCAGTTACCCCGGGGGGGCTAACTATGGCTACACCTTC. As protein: CASSYPGGANYGYTF.

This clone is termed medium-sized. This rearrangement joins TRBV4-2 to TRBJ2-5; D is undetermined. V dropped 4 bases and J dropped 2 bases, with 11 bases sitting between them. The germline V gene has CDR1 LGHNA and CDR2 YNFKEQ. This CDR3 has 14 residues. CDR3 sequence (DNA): TGTGCCAGCAGCCGAGGTGTCGTTCAAGAGACCCAGTACTTC. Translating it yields CASSRGVVQETQYF.

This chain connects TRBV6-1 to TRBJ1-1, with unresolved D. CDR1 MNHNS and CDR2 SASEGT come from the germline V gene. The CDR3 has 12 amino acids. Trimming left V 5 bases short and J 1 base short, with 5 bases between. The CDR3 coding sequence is TGTGCCAGCAGTCGGCAGAACACTGAAGCTTTCTTT. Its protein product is CASSRQNTEAFF.

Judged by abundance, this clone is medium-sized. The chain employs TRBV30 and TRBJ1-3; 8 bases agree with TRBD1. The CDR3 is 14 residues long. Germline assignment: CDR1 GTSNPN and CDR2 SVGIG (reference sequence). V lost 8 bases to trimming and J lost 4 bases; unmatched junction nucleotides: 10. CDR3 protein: CAVSGGFVGNTIYF. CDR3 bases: TGTGCCGTGTCAGGGGGCTTCGTGGGAAACACCATATATTTT.

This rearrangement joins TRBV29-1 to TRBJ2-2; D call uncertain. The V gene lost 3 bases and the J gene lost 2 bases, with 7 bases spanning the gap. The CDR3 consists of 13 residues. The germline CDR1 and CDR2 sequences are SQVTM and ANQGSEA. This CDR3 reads CSVEWENTGELFF. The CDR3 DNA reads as TGCAGCGTTGAGTGGGAAAACACCGGGGAGCTGTTTTTT.

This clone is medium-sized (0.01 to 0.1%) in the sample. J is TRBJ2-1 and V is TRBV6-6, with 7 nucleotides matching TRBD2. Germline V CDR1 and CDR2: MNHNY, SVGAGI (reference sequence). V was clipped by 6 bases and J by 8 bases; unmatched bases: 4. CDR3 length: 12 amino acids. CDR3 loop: CASSPRGDEQFF. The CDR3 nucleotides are TGTGCCAGCAGCCCCCGGGGGGATGAGCAGTTCTTC.

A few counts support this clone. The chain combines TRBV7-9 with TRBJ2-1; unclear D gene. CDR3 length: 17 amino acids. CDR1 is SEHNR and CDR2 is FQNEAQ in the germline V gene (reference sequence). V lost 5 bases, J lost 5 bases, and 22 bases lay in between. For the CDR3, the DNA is TGTGCCAGCAGCCAGAGCCATCTGACTGGGATGAACAATGAGCAGTTCTTC. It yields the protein CASSQSHLTGMNNEQFF. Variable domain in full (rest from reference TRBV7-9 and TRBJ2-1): DTGVSQNPRHKITKRGQNVTFRCDPISEHNRLYWYRQTLGQGPEFLTYFQNEAQLEKSRLLSDRFSAERPKGSFSTLEIQRTEQGDSAMYLCASSQSHLTGMNNEQFFGPGTRLTVL.

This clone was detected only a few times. Written as DNA, the CDR3 is TGTGCCAGCAGGGGGCTTTCGAACGAGCAGTACTTC. Translation: CASRGLSNEQYF. The chain couples TRBV6-9 to TRBJ2-7, with D perhaps matching TRBD1 (5 bases). There are 12 residues in the CDR3. CDR1 and CDR2 (germline): MNHGY, SVAAGI. Trimming removed 6 bases at V and 5 bases at J, with 11 bases between.